This entry lists 24 T cell receptor beta chains sequenced from one sample in a study of CD8 T cells in ankylosing spondylitis. Findings and limits, study-wide: Blood of patients with ankylosing spondylitis appeared to be characterized by a TCR beta motif of eight highly homologous variants.

Each CDR3 protein gets one entry after TCRdb re-called the 5' RACE reads with MiXCR. Of under 450,000 distinct CDR3 sequences listed, approximately 17% are singletons. These receptors have no identified antigens. The sample was blood, either unsorted or a sorted T cell fraction (not recorded which). The receptors were sampled from a male donor with ankylosing spondylitis.

The chain uses TRBV15 and TRBJ2-7, with TRBD2 as a possible D gene (5 bases). The CDR3 consists of 16 residues. Trimming stripped 0 bases from V and 6 bases from J, with 18 bases between. Per the germline V gene, CDR1 is LNHNV and CDR2 is YYDKDF (reference sequence). DNA of the CDR3: TGTGCCACCAGCAGAGATTTCTCCCTGGCCGGGGTCGAGCAGTACTTC. This translates into CATSRDFSLAGVEQYF.

This clonotype was found a few times. The J gene is TRBJ2-3, the V gene TRBV4-2, with D perhaps matching TRBD2 (6 bases). The germline V and J ends were trimmed by 4 bases and 2 bases, with 13 bases remaining between them. CDR3 length: 15 residues. The germline V gene has CDR1 LGHNA and CDR2 YNFKEQ. The CDR3 loop reads CASSPGTPNTDTQYF. In nucleotides, the CDR3 is TGTGCCAGCAGCCCCGGGACTCCTAACACAGATACGCAGTATTTT.

The V call is TRBV28, the J call TRBJ2-3, with TRBD1 as a possible D gene (8 bases). There are 16 residues in the CDR3. The V end lost 8 bases, the J end lost 2 bases, and 20 bases lay between the germline ends. Germline CDR1 reads MDHEN; CDR2 reads SYDVKM. The CDR3 loop reads CASEGGDRRNTDTQYF. For the CDR3, the DNA is TGTGCCAGCGAAGGGGGGGACAGGCGCAACACAGATACGCAGTATTTT.

Note on this clonotype: The junction differs from germline at one of its ends, possibly a read error. The chain employs TRBV3-1 and TRBJ2-1, with TRBD2 matching over 9 bases. The CDR3 spans 16 residues. Germline V gives CDR1 LGHDT, CDR2 YNNKEL (reference sequence). The CDR3 region has the DNA TGTGCCAGCAGCCAAGAAGGGCTAGCGGGGTACATTGAGCAGTTCTTC. Protein: CASSQEGLAGYIEQFF.

The J gene is TRBJ2-1, the V gene TRBV5-1; D possibly corresponds to TRBD2 (6 bases). Germline V CDR1 and CDR2: SGHRS, YFSETQ. Trimming pared 4 bases from V and 3 bases from J, leaving 11 bases between. CDR3 length equals 14 residues. CDR3 loop: CASSAEGLYNEQFF. CDR3 bases: TGCGCCAGCAGCGCCGAGGGACTCTACAATGAGCAGTTCTTC.

The chain links TRBV27 to TRBJ1-6; TRBD1 is a possible D gene (6 bases). The germline V gene has CDR1 MNHEY and CDR2 SMNVEV (reference sequence). Trimming took 5 bases from V and 7 from J, leaving 12 bases between them. The CDR3 consists of 14 residues. CDR3 loop: CASSMGGKNSPLHF. The CDR3 DNA reads TGTGCCAGCAGTATGGGGGGCAAAAATTCACCCCTCCACTTT.

The chain uses TRBV4-3 and TRBJ2-1, with D perhaps being TRBD1 or TRBD2 (5 bases each). Germline V gene lookup returns CDR1 LGHNA and CDR2 YSLEER. This CDR3 has 15 residues. V was shortened by 1 base and J by 0 bases, with 7 bases between the two germline ends. The CDR3 sequence is CASSQGGNSYNEQFF. DNA of the CDR3: TGCGCCAGCAGCCAAGGGGGGAACTCCTACAATGAGCAGTTCTTC.

This clonotype was recorded a few times. The chain carries TRBV3-1 and TRBJ2-1, with D perhaps TRBD2 (5 bases). The V end lost 11 bases, the J end lost 4 bases, and 21 bases lay between the germline ends. This CDR3 spans 15 amino acids. Germline CDR1 and CDR2: LGHDT and YNNKEL (reference sequence). CDR3 sequence (DNA): TGTGCCTCCACCGGAGTGGGAGCGGAGTACAATGAGCAGTTCTTC. It is translated as CASTGVGAEYNEQFF.

This clonotype was seen a few times. The genes are TRBV4-3 and TRBJ2-1, with TRBD2 matching over 11 bases. Germline trimming cut 6 bases from V and 8 bases from J; bases unmatched to any gene: 9. Germline V gives CDR1 LGHNA, CDR2 YSLEER. The CDR3 consists of 15 residues. CDR3: CASSQTGLAVDEQFF. CDR3 nucleotide sequence: TGCGCCAGCAGTCAAACGGGACTAGCGGTCGATGAGCAGTTCTTC.

V and J are TRBV20-1 and TRBJ2-5; possible D gene TRBD2, 6 bases. V was trimmed by 3 bases and J by 4 bases, leaving 9 bases between them. The germline V gene has CDR1 DFQATT and CDR2 SNEGSKA (reference sequence). The CDR3 runs 12 residues. CDR3 DNA: TGCAGTGCTAGCGGGGGATCAGAGACCCAGTACTTC. Translated, it gives CSASGGSETQYF.

The genes are TRBV7-9 and TRBJ1-1; D may be TRBD1 (6 bases). This CDR3 is 13 amino acids long. Germline V gives CDR1 SEHNR, CDR2 FQNEAQ (reference sequence). The germline V and J ends were trimmed by 5 bases and 6 bases, with 13 bases remaining between them. The DNA of the CDR3 is TGTGCCAGCAGCCTAACAGGGTTGGCTGAAGCTTTCTTT. Encoded protein: CASSLTGLAEAFF. The entire variable domain, with the rest obtained from reference TRBV7-9 and TRBJ1-1, is as follows: DTGVSQNPRHKITKRGQNVTFRCDPISEHNRLYWYRQTLGQGPEFLTYFQNEAQLEKSRLLSDRFSAERPKGSFSTLEIQRTEQGDSAMYLCASSLTGLAEAFFGQGTRLTVV.

This clonotype was seen repeatedly, ten times or more. J is TRBJ2-7 and V is TRBV28; TRBD1 matches at 8 bases. The length of the CDR3 is 14 residues. Germline V CDR1 and CDR2: MDHEN, SYDVKM. The V and J ends lost 7 bases and 3 bases, in that order; junction bases with no gene match: 8. The CDR3 loop is CASKTGTGVYEQYF. CDR3 sequence (DNA): TGTGCCAGCAAAACTGGGACAGGCGTCTACGAGCAGTACTTC.

This chain joins TRBV2 and TRBJ2-5; unclear D gene. Per germline, CDR1 SNHLY and CDR2 FYNNEI. This CDR3 contains 11 residues. V lost 4 bases to trimming and J lost 6 bases, with 6 bases between them. CDR3 sequence: CASSVLKTQYF. The CDR3 nucleotides are TGTGCCAGCAGTGTACTCAAGACCCAGTACTTC.

Only a few counts were recorded for this clonotype. This chain joins TRBV2 and TRBJ1-4; D unclear. Trimming left V 2 bases short and J 0 bases short, with 7 bases between. The germline gives CDR1 SNHLY, CDR2 FYNNEI. The CDR3 runs to 15 residues. CDR3 sequence: CASSETLPTNEKLFF. The CDR3 bases are TGTGCCAGCAGTGAAACCCTCCCAACTAATGAAAAACTGTTTTTT.

The chain combines TRBV12-5 with TRBJ2-6, with D possibly matching TRBD1 (5 bases). V was cut by 3 bases and J by 0 bases, with 6 bases left in between. Looked up from germline, CDR1 is LGHNT and CDR2 is FRNRAP. The CDR3 spans 15 residues. The CDR3 spells CASGLGHSGANVLTF. CDR3 nucleotides: TGTGCTAGTGGTTTAGGACACTCTGGGGCCAACGTCCTGACTTTC. Full variable domain (missing parts from reference TRBV12-5 and TRBJ2-6): DARVTQTPRHKVTEMGQEVTMRCQPILGHNTVFWYRQTMMQGLELLAYFRNRAPLDDSGMPKDRFSAEMPDATLATLKIQPSEPRDSAVYFCASGLGHSGANVLTFGAGSRLTVL.

This clonotype was recorded a few times. The chain carries TRBV20-1 and TRBJ2-5; unclear D gene. The CDR3 contains 14 residues. Per germline, CDR1 DFQATT and CDR2 SNEGSKA (reference sequence). V dropped 1 base and J dropped 1 base, with 10 bases sitting between them. The CDR3 DNA follows: TGCAGTGCTAGAGGGCCTAGGCTCCAAGAGACCCAGTACTTC. Protein: CSARGPRLQETQYF.

The genes are TRBV5-1 and TRBJ1-5; no clear D gene. The germline V gene has CDR1 SGHRS and CDR2 YFSETQ. CDR3 length: 14 residues. Trimming cost V 0 bases and J 7 bases, with 11 bases left between them. The CDR3 DNA is TGCGCCAGCAGCTTGGATCTGGGAGTCCAGCCCCAGCATTTT. This codes for CASSLDLGVQPQHF.

A few counts support this clonotype. This chain joins TRBV27 and TRBJ1-1, with D unclear. Between the trimmed V and J ends, which lost 5 bases and 2 bases, there was a span of 9 bases. This CDR3 is built from 13 residues. Per germline, CDR1 MNHEY and CDR2 SMNVEV (reference sequence). The DNA for the CDR3 is TGTGCCAGCAGTGTAAGGATAAACACTGAAGCTTTCTTT. This encodes CASSVRINTEAFF.

The genes are TRBV2 and TRBJ2-3, with TRBD1 matching 8 bases. Germline CDR1 and CDR2: SNHLY and FYNNEI. This CDR3 spans 15 amino acids. V shed 6 bases and J 10 bases; nucleotides not matched to a gene: 15. CDR3 nucleotide sequence: TGTGCCAGCAGCAAGGACAGGGAGGTCCCCACACCGCAGTATTTT. Translating gives CASSKDREVPTPQYF.

This clonotype showed up just a few times. J is TRBJ2-7 and V is TRBV11-2; TRBD1 aligns across 10 bases. The V segment lost 3 bases and the J segment 3 bases; nucleotides outside the gene matches: 8. This CDR3 comprises 16 residues. Germline-derived CDR1 and CDR2 are SGHAT and FQNNGV. The CDR3 here is CASSLGTGVFLYEQYF. CDR3 in DNA: TGTGCCAGCAGCTTGGGGACAGGGGTCTTCCTCTACGAGCAGTACTTC.

The table lists this clonotype with many counts. The chain joins TRBV7-8 to TRBJ2-5; TRBD2 is a possible D gene (5 bases). V was trimmed by 4 bases and J by 1 base, leaving 10 bases between them. Germline lookup yields CDR1 SGHVS and CDR2 FQNEAQ. This CDR3 is 14 amino acids long. The CDR3 DNA is TGTGCCAGCAGCTCGAATAGCGTCCAAGAGACCCAGTACTTC. It yields the protein CASSSNSVQETQYF.

This CDR3 is CSARVPSGVPEQFF. The CDR3 bases are TGCAGTGCTAGAGTCCCTAGCGGGGTCCCTGAGCAGTTCTTC. The rearrangement uses TRBV20-1 and TRBJ2-1, with 9 bases identical to TRBD2. V lost 1 base and J lost 9; bases outside the gene matches: 7. CDR1 DFQATT and CDR2 SNEGSKA come from the germline V gene (reference sequence). The CDR3 runs 14 residues.

The rearrangement links TRBV2 to TRBJ2-7; TRBD1 matches at 9 bases. CDR3 length equals 13 residues. Trimming at V came to 11 bases and at J to 0 bases, leaving 5 bases not matched to a gene. CDR1 SNHLY and CDR2 FYNNEI come from the germline V gene. CDR3 nucleotide sequence: TGTGCCTGCGAGGGACAGGGCTCCTACGAGCAGTACTTC. This translates into CACEGQGSYEQYF.

V and J are TRBV6-5 and TRBJ2-2; 13 bases are shared with TRBD2. Germline V gene sequence: CDR1 MNHEY, CDR2 SVGAGI. The CDR3 covers 17 residues. V dropped 2 bases and J dropped 5; count of bases not matched to a gene: 5. The CDR3 spells CASSYRGTSGVTGELFF. In DNA form, the CDR3 reads TGTGCCAGCAGTTACCGGGGGACTAGCGGGGTTACCGGGGAGCTGTTTTTT.